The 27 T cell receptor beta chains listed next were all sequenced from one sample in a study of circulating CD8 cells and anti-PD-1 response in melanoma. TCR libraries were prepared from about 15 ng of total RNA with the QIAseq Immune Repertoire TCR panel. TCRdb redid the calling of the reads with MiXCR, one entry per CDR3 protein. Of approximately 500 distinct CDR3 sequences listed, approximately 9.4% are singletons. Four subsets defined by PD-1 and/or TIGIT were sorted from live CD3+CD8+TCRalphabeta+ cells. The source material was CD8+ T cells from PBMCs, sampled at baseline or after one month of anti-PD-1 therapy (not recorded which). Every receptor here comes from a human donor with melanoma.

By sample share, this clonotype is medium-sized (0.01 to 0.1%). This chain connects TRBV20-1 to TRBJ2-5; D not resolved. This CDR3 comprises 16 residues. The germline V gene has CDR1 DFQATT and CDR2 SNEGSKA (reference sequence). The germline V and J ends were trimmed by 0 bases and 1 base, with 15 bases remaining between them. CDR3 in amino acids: CSARDLTVRFQETQYF. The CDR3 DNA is TGCAGTGCTAGAGATCTAACAGTACGGTTCCAAGAGACCCAGTACTTC.

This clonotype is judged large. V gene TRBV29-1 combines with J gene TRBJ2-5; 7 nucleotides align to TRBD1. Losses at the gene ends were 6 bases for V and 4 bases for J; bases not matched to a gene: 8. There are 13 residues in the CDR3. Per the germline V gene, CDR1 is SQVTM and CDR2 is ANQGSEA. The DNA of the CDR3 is TGCAGCGTGCCGACAGGGATTACAGAGACCCAGTACTTC. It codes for CSVPTGITETQYF.

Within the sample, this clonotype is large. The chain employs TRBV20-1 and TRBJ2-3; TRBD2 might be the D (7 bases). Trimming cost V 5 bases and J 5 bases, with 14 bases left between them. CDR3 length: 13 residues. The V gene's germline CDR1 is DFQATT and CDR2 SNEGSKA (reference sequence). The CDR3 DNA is TGCAGTGCTTTCACCGGGGGGCGAGATACGCAGTATTTT. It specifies CSAFTGGRDTQYF.

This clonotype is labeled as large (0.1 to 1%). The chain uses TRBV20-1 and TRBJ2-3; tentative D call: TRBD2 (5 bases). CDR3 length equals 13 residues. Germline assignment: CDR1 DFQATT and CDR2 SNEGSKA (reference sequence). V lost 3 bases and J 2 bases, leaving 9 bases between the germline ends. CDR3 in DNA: TGCAGTGCTAGGGGCGGGCCCACAGATACGCAGTATTTT. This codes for CSARGGPTDTQYF.

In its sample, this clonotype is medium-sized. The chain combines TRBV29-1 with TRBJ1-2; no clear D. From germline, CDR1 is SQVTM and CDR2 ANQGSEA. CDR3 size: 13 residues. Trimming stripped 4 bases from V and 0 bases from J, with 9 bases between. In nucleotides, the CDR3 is TGCAGCGTTGTAGGGAGATCTAACTATGGCTACACCTTC. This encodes CSVVGRSNYGYTF.

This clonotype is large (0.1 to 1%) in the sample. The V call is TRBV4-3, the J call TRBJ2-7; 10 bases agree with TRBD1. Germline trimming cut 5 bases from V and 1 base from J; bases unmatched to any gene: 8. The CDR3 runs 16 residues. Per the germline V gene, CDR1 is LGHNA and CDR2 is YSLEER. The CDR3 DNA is TGCGCCAGCAGCTTCAGCGGGACAGGGGAGTCCTACGAGCAGTACTTC. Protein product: CASSFSGTGESYEQYF.

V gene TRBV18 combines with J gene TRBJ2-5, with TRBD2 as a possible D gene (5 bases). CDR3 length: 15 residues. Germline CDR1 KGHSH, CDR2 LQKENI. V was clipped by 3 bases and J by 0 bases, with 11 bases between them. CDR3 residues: CASSPGERYQETQYF. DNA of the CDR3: TGTGCCAGCTCACCCGGGGAACGGTACCAAGAGACCCAGTACTTC.

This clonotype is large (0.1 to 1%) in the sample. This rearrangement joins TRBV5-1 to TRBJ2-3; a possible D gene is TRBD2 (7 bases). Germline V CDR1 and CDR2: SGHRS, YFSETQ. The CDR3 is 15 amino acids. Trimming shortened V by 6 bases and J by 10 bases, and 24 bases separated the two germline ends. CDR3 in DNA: TGCGCCAGCATGAACCGGGACCCGATCGGGGGGCCGCAGTATTTT. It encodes CASMNRDPIGGPQYF.

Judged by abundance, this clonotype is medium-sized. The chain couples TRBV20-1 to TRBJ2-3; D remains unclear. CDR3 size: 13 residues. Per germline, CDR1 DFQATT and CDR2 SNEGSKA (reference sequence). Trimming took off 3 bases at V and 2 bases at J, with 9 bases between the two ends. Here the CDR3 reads CSASPPDTDTQYF. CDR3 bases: TGCAGTGCTAGTCCACCTGACACAGATACGCAGTATTTT.

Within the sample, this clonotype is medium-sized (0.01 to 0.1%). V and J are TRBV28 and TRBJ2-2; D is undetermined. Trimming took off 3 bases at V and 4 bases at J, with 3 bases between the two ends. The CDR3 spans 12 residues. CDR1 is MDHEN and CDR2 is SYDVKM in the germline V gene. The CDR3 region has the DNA TGTGCCAGCAGTTTCGGCACCGGGGAGCTGTTTTTT. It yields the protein CASSFGTGELFF.

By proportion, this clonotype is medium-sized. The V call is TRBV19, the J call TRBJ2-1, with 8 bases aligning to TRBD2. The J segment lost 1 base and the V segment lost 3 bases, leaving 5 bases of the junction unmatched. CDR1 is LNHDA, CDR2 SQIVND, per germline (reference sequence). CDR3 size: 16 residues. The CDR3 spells CASSILLAGSYNEQFF. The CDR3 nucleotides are TGTGCCAGTAGTATCCTTCTAGCGGGTTCCTACAATGAGCAGTTCTTC.

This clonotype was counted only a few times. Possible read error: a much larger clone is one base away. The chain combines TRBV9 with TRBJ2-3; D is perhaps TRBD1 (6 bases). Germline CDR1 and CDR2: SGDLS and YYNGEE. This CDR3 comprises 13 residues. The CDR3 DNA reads TGTGCCAGCACACAGGGCGACACAGATACGCGGTATTTT. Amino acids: CASTQGDTDTRYF. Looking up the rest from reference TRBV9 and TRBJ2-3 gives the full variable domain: DSGVTQTPKHLITATGQRVTLRCSPRSGDLSVYWYQQSLDQGLQFLIQYYNGEERAKGNILERFSAQQFPDLHSELNLSSLELGDSALYFCASTQGDTDTRYFGPGTRLTVL.

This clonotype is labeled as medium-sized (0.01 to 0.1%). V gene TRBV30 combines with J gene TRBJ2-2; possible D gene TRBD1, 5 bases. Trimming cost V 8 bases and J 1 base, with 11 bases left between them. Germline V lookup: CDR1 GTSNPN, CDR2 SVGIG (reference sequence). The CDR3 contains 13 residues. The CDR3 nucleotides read TGTGCCACCTGGGGCAGGAACACCGGGGAGCTGTTTTTT. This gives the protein CATWGRNTGELFF.

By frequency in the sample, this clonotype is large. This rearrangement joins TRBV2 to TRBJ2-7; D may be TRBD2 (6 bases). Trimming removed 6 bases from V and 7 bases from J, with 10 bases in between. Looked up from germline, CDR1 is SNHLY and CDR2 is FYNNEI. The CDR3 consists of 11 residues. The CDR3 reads CASSPAGEQYF. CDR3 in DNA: TGTGCCAGCAGCCCTGCGGGGGAGCAGTACTTC.

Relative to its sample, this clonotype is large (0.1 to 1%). CDR3 loop: CASSYTGSHTDTQYF. CDR3 coding DNA: TGTGCCAGCAGCTACACCGGGAGCCACACAGATACGCAGTATTTT. The V and J genes are TRBV7-3 and TRBJ2-3; tentatively, D is TRBD2 (6 bases). This CDR3 region has 15 residues. V lost 4 bases, J lost 2 bases, and 13 bases lay in between. CDR1 and CDR2 from the germline V gene are SGHTA and FQGTGA. Full variable domain (remainder filled in from reference TRBV7-3 and TRBJ2-3): GAGVSQTPSNKVTEKGKYVELRCDPISGHTALYWYRQSLGQGPEFLIYFQGTGAADDSGLPNDRFFAVRPEGSVSTLKIQRTERGDSAVYLCASSYTGSHTDTQYFGPGTRLTVL.

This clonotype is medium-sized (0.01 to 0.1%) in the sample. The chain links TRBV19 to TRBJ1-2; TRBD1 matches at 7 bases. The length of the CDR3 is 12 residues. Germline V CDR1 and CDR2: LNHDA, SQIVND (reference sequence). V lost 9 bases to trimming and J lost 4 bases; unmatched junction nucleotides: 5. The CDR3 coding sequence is TGTGCCAGCCGACAGGGAAGCTATGGCTACACCTTC. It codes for CASRQGSYGYTF.

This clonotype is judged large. CDR3 amino acids: CASSLATYNEQFF. CDR3 bases: TGTGCCAGCAGTTTAGCGACCTACAATGAGCAGTTCTTC. This chain uses TRBV7-3 with TRBJ2-1, with D maybe TRBD2 (5 bases). Trimming took off 6 bases at V and 2 bases at J, with 8 bases between the two ends. Looked up from germline, CDR1 is SGHTA and CDR2 is FQGTGA. The CDR3 is made up of 13 amino acids. Using reference TRBV7-3 and TRBJ2-1 for the parts outside the CDR3, the full variable domain is GAGVSQTPSNKVTEKGKYVELRCDPISGHTALYWYRQSLGQGPEFLIYFQGTGAADDSGLPNDRFFAVRPEGSVSTLKIQRTERGDSAVYLCASSLATYNEQFFGPGTRLTVL.

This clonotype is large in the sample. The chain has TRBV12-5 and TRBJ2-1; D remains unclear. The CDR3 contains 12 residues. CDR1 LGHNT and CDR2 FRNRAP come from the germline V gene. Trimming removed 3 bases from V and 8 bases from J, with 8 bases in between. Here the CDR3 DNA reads TGTGCTAGTGGTTTCACGAGCGATGAGCAGTTCTTC. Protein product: CASGFTSDEQFF.

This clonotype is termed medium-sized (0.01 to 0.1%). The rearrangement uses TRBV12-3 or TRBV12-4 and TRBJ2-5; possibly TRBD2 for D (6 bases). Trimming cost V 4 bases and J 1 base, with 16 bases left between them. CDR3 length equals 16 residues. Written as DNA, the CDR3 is TGTGCCAGCAGTTCCGGATATAGCGGCTTCCAAGAGACCCAGTACTTC. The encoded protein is CASSSGYSGFQETQYF.

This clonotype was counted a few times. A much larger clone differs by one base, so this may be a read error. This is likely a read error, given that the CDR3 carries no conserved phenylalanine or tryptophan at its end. The CDR3 is CASKGQPSVYNEQFL. The CDR3 nucleotides read TGTGCCAGCAAGGGTCAGCCTAGCGTCTACAATGAGCAGTTCCTC. The V and J genes are TRBV2 and TRBJ2-1, with a weak D call TRBD2 (6 bases). Germline V gene data show CDR1 as SNHLY and CDR2 as FYNNEI. Trimming pared 7 bases from V and 3 bases from J, leaving 16 bases between. The length of the CDR3 is 15 residues.

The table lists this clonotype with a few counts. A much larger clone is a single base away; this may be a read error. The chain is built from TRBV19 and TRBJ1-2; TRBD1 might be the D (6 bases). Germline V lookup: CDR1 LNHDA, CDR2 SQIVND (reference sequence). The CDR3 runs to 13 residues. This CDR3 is CANSSRTDGGYTF. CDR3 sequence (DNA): TGTGCCAATAGTAGCCGGACAGATGGAGGCTACACCTTC.

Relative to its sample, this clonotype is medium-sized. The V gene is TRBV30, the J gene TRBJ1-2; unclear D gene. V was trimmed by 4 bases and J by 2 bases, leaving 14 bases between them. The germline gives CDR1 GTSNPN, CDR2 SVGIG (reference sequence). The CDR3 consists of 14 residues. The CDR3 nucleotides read TGTGCCTGGATGTTCCTGACGGGGAACTATGGCTACACCTTC. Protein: CAWMFLTGNYGYTF.

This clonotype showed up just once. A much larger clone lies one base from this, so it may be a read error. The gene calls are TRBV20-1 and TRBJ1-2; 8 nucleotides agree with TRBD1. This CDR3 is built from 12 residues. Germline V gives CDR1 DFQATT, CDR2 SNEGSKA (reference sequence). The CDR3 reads CSAPDREYGHTF. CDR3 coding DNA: TGCAGTGCTCCGGACAGGGAGTATGGCCACACCTTC.

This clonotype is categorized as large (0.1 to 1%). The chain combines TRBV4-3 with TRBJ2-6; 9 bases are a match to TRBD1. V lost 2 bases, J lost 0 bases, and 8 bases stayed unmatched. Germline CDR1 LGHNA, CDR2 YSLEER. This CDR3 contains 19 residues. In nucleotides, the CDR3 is TGCGCCAGCAGCCAACTGGCCGGGACAGGGAGCTCTGGGGCCAACGTCCTGACTTTC. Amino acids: CASSQLAGTGSSGANVLTF.

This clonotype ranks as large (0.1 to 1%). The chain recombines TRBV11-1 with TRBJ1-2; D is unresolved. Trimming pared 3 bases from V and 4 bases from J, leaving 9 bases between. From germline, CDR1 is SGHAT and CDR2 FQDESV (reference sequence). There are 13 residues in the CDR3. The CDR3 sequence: CASSLEGPYGYTF. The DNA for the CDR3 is TGTGCCAGCAGCTTGGAGGGCCCCTATGGCTACACCTTC.

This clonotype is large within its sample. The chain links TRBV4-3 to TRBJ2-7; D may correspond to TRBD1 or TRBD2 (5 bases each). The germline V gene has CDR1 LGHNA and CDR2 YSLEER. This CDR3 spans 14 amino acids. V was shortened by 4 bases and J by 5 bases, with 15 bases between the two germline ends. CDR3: CASSPRGSSNEQYF. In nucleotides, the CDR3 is TGCGCCAGCAGCCCGAGGGGCAGTTCGAACGAGCAGTACTTC.

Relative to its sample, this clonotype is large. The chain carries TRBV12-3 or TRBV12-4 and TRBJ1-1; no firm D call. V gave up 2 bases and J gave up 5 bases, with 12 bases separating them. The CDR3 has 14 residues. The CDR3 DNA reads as TGTGCCAGCAGTTTATATCAAGAGTTTACTGAAGCTTTCTTT. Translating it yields CASSLYQEFTEAFF.